This TCR beta chain was captured by sequencing in a study of lymphopenia after photon versus proton radiotherapy. Study conclusions and caveats: After the lymphocyte nadir, photon-treated repertoires showed oligoclonal expansion, especially of CD8+ Temra cells. Authors raise, but do not show, better survival with proton therapy. A bigger post-nadir fall in TCR diversity correlated inversely with survival time in deceased patients. Under photons, naive T cells and diversity fell while effector/memory populations rose.

Assay: immunoSEQ multiplex PCR; the TCRdb copy retains only in-frame clones and omits some. The repertoire consists of around 50,000 clones, with roughly 83% occurring once and the leading ten covering around 2.2%. For this clone: What it binds is not known.

The CDR3 contains 18 residues. V was clipped by 7 bases and J by 4 bases; unmatched bases: 16. Germline lookup yields CDR1 LNHDA and CDR2 SQIVND (reference sequence). The chain couples TRBV19 to TRBJ2-6, with 7 bases fitting TRBD1. The source was peripheral blood, collected from a patient treated with proton-based radiotherapy. The sequence came from a man aged 55-75 years with pancreatic cancer. CDR3 residues: CASKRDSGGPSGANVLTF. The CDR3 DNA is TGTGCCAGTAAAAGGGACAGCGGAGGACCTTCCGGGGCCAACGTCCTGACTTTC. Full variable domain (remainder filled in from reference TRBV19 and TRBJ2-6): DGGITQSPKYLFRKEGQNVTLSCEQNLNHDAMYWYRQDPGQGLRLIYYSQIVNDFQKGDIAEGYSVSREKKESFPLTVTSAQKNPTAFYLCASKRDSGGPSGANVLTFGAGSRLTVL.